One and the same sample provided the 20 T cell receptor beta chains below, sequenced in a study of long-term antiretroviral therapy in people with HIV. Investigators performed immunoSEQ version v3.0 at survey level. TCRdb's copy holds only in-frame clones and misses some; the assay was immunoSEQ multiplex PCR. The table includes roughly 50,000 clones, about 80% detected once. Here the sequenced sample was unsorted PBMCs, taken 0.8 years after starting antiretroviral therapy. These receptors all come from a woman between 18 and 30 years old with HIV.

In this sample, this clone turned up once. This chain joins TRBV6-1 and TRBJ2-7, with 7 nucleotides matching TRBD2. The germline CDR1 and CDR2 sequences are MNHNS and SASEGT. The CDR3 has 14 amino acids. Unmatched junction bases numbered 6, after V lost 1 base and J lost 6 bases. In DNA, the CDR3 is TGTGCCAGCAGTGAAGTTGGGGGGGGAAGCGAGCAGTACTTC. Translating it yields CASSEVGGGSEQYF.

This chain connects TRBV29-1 to TRBJ2-7; TRBD1 aligns across 10 bases. The CDR3 has 15 amino acids. CDR1 SQVTM and CDR2 ANQGSEA come from the germline V gene. J was trimmed by 4 bases and V by 0 bases; bases with no gene match: 6. This chain's CDR3 is CSVEDAGTGEYEQYF. As DNA, the CDR3 is TGCAGCGTTGAAGATGCCGGGACAGGGGAGTACGAGCAGTACTTC.

This clone was counted between two and nine times. The chain couples TRBV6-6 to TRBJ2-7; TRBD2 might be the D (5 bases). The V gene lost 2 bases and the J gene lost 3 bases, with 14 bases spanning the gap. CDR1 is MNHNY and CDR2 is SVGAGI in the germline V gene (reference sequence). CDR3 size: 15 residues. The DNA of the CDR3 is TGTGCCAGCAGTTACGATCGGGGAGATGTCTACGAGCAGTACTTC. Protein: CASSYDRGDVYEQYF.

The chain couples TRBV5-4 to TRBJ2-3; D could derive from TRBD1 or TRBD2 (5 bases each). Per germline, CDR1 SGHNT and CDR2 YYREEE (reference sequence). The germline V and J ends were trimmed by 10 bases and 2 bases, with 14 bases remaining between them. CDR3 length equals 13 residues. In DNA, the CDR3 is TGTGCCTCCTTGGGGGTGTCCACAGATACGCAGTATTTT. It codes for CASLGVSTDTQYF.

V is TRBV9 and J is TRBJ2-2; D is perhaps TRBD1 (5 bases). V was trimmed by 3 bases and J by 3 bases, leaving 9 bases between them. The length of the CDR3 is 14 residues. From germline, CDR1 is SGDLS and CDR2 YYNGEE. DNA of the CDR3: TGTGCCAGCAGCGCGGACATCTACACCGGGGAGCTGTTTTTT. It is translated as CASSADIYTGELFF.

The chain combines TRBV7-2 with TRBJ1-5, with 10 nucleotides matching TRBD1. CDR1 and CDR2 (germline): SGHTA, FQGNSA. The V segment lost 4 bases and the J segment 4 bases; nucleotides outside the gene matches: 7. The CDR3 totals 16 residues. The CDR3 loop reads CASSSGTGVINQPQHF. The DNA for the CDR3 is TGTGCCAGCAGCTCTGGGACAGGGGTAATAAATCAGCCCCAGCATTTT.

This clone occurred a few times. The chain recombines TRBV7-3 with TRBJ2-6; tentatively, D is TRBD1 or TRBD2 (5 bases each). This CDR3 contains 15 residues. Deletions cut 3 bases from V and 2 bases from J, with 8 bases between. The germline CDR1 and CDR2 sequences are SGHTA and FQGTGA. The CDR3: CASSFGAPGANVLTF. In nucleotides, the CDR3 is TGTGCCAGCAGCTTCGGGGCCCCTGGGGCCAACGTCCTGACTTTC. Based on the CDR3 plus reference TRBV7-3 and TRBJ2-6, the full variable domain is GAGVSQTPSNKVTEKGKYVELRCDPISGHTALYWYRQSLGQGPEFLIYFQGTGAADDSGLPNDRFFAVRPEGSVSTLKIQRTERGDSAVYLCASSFGAPGANVLTFGAGSRLTVL.

The chain carries TRBV6-4 and TRBJ2-1; D unclear. Trimming removed 5 bases at V and 6 bases at J, with 17 bases between. The CDR3 runs to 15 residues. The germline CDR1 and CDR2 sequences are MRHNA and SNTAGT. CDR3 sequence: CASSQDPAISNEQFF. The CDR3 DNA reads as TGTGCCAGCAGTCAAGACCCTGCTATTAGCAATGAGCAGTTCTTC.

The chain links TRBV6-4 to TRBJ2-2, with D unresolved. This CDR3 has 14 residues. Trimming left V 5 bases short and J 1 base short, with 8 bases between. Germline V gene lookup returns CDR1 MRHNA and CDR2 SNTAGT. CDR3 nucleotide sequence: TGTGCCAGCAGTTCCCAGAAGAACACCGGGGAGCTGTTTTTT. This gives the protein CASSSQKNTGELFF.

This chain links TRBV2 with TRBJ2-1; 8 bases fit TRBD2. From germline, CDR1 is SNHLY and CDR2 FYNNEI. The CDR3 covers 16 residues. V shed 8 bases and J 1 base; nucleotides not matched to a gene: 10. The CDR3 bases are TGTGCCAGCCCGGGGGGTCTAGCGGGTTCCTACAATGAGCAGTTCTTC. This sequence encodes CASPGGLAGSYNEQFF.

This chain connects TRBV19 to TRBJ2-5; 11 bases align to TRBD2. The CDR3 sequence is 16 residues long. V trimming: 6 bases; J trimming: 5 bases; junction bases outside the gene matches: 11. The germline gives CDR1 LNHDA, CDR2 SQIVND (reference sequence). CDR3 nucleotides: TGTGCCAGTAGAGACAAGACTAGCGGGGCCGGGGAGACCCAGTACTTC. It yields the protein CASRDKTSGAGETQYF.

The chain has TRBV9 and TRBJ1-1; 8 bases are a match to TRBD1. The germline gives CDR1 SGDLS, CDR2 YYNGEE. Trimming took 3 bases from V and 5 from J; bases not matched to a gene: 6. The CDR3 runs to 14 residues. Here the CDR3 reads CASSASTGVTEAFF. The CDR3 region has the DNA TGTGCCAGCAGCGCATCGACAGGGGTTACTGAAGCTTTCTTT.

This sequence joins TRBV6-5 and TRBJ1-3; D not resolved. Trimming cost V 5 bases and J 3 bases, with 11 bases left between them. This CDR3 comprises 14 residues. CDR1 is MNHEY and CDR2 is SVGAGI in the germline V gene. The CDR3 DNA reads as TGTGCCAGCAGTCGGGATCTCTTTGGAAACACCATATATTTT. It is translated as CASSRDLFGNTIYF.

This sequence joins TRBV5-5 and TRBJ2-3; 8 bases align to TRBD1. The germline CDR1 and CDR2 sequences are SGHKS and YYEKEE (reference sequence). The CDR3 runs to 15 residues. Losses at the gene ends were 0 bases for V and 0 bases for J; bases not matched to a gene: 0. The CDR3 coding sequence is TGTGCCAGCAGCTTGGGACAGGGGAGCACAGATACGCAGTATTTT. Translated, it gives CASSLGQGSTDTQYF.

V gene TRBV19 combines with J gene TRBJ2-4; D is unresolved. The CDR3 runs to 11 residues. Looked up from germline, CDR1 is LNHDA and CDR2 is SQIVND (reference sequence). Deletions cut 6 bases from V and 8 bases from J, with 8 bases between. CDR3 sequence reads: CASSSPYIQYF. Here the CDR3 DNA reads TGTGCCAGTAGCTCCCCCTACATTCAGTACTTC. Supplemented by reference TRBV19 and TRBJ2-4, the full variable domain reads DGGITQSPKYLFRKEGQNVTLSCEQNLNHDAMYWYRQDPGQGLRLIYYSQIVNDFQKGDIAEGYSVSREKKESFPLTVTSAQKNPTAFYLCASSSPYIQYFGAGTRLSVL.

This chain links TRBV14 with TRBJ2-1, with D possibly being TRBD1 or TRBD2 (5 bases each). Germline CDR1 reads SGHDN; CDR2 reads FVKESK. The CDR3 has 15 residues. V gave up 5 bases and J gave up 9 bases, with 20 bases separating them. CDR3 amino acids: CASSYIPGPRGEQFF. Here the CDR3 DNA reads TGTGCCAGCAGCTACATTCCGGGACCTCGGGGTGAGCAGTTCTTC.

The chain carries TRBV19 and TRBJ2-1; D tentatively fits TRBD1 or TRBD2 (5 bases each). From germline, CDR1 is LNHDA and CDR2 SQIVND (reference sequence). Trimming took off 3 bases at V and 6 bases at J, with 18 bases between the two ends. CDR3 size: 16 residues. CDR3 DNA sequence: TGTGCCAGTAGTATGAGGGGAGATCCGGGGACCAATGAGCAGTTCTTC. This sequence encodes CASSMRGDPGTNEQFF.

CDR3 residues: CASSVTGSNEKLFF. CDR3 DNA: TGTGCCAGCAGCGTAACAGGGAGCAATGAAAAACTGTTTTTT. The chain recombines TRBV9 with TRBJ1-4, with D tentatively TRBD1 (6 bases). Germline-derived CDR1 and CDR2 are SGDLS and YYNGEE. CDR3 length: 14 amino acids. V was trimmed by 1 base and J by 5 bases, leaving 9 bases between them.

This chain uses TRBV11-2 with TRBJ2-7, with D perhaps matching TRBD2 (6 bases). The V gene's germline CDR1 is SGHAT and CDR2 FQNNGV. The CDR3 extends over 14 amino acids. V was pared by 5 bases and J by 6 bases, with 17 bases between. Here the CDR3 reads CASSRGGAPLEQYF. The CDR3, as DNA: TGTGCCAGCAGCCGAGGAGGGGCCCCTCTCGAGCAGTACTTC.

J is TRBJ2-4 and V is TRBV7-9; a possible D gene is TRBD1 (7 bases). Germline CDR1 SEHNR, CDR2 FQNEAQ (reference sequence). The V gene lost 5 bases and the J gene lost 0 bases, with 11 bases spanning the gap. The CDR3 runs 15 residues. For the CDR3, the DNA is TGTGCCAGCAGCCATCAGGGGGGAGCCAAAAACATTCAGTACTTC. This translates into CASSHQGGAKNIQYF.